Only a few counts were recorded for the clone carrying this TCR beta chain. Treatment given: some 19 received Ad26.COV2.S at low or high dose, single or two shots; about 5 received placebo; per-sample allocation not given. Samples came from day 63 after the first vaccine or placebo injection. This entry comes from a study of Ad26.COV2.S vaccination and SARS-CoV-2 variants. Study overall: Recipients of Ad26.COV2.S got it intramuscularly, once or twice 56 days apart.

The V end lost 7 bases, the J end lost 4 bases, and 11 bases lay between the germline ends. CDR1 KGHSH and CDR2 LQKENI come from the germline V gene. The CDR3 totals 13 residues. The method was immunoSEQ multiplex PCR; TCRdb's version includes in-frame clones alone and lacks a portion of them. In the table there are over 200,000 clones, roughly 90% of which are singletons. The specimen comprised peripheral blood, sampled in a trial of Ad26.COV2.S vaccine versus placebo. The chain is built from TRBV18 and TRBJ1-3, with D perhaps matching TRBD1 (5 bases). This TCR was sampled from a person aged 18-65 years who received the Ad26.COV2.S COVID-19 vaccine or a placebo. The CDR3 DNA reads TGTGCCAGCTTTACAGGAGAGGGAAACACCATATATTTT. The encoded protein is CASFTGEGNTIYF. Full variable domain (missing parts from reference TRBV18 and TRBJ1-3): NAGVMQNPRHLVRRRGQEARLRCSPMKGHSHVYWYRQLPEEGLKFMVYLQKENIIDESGMPKERFSAEFPKEGPSILRIQQVVRGDSAAYFCASFTGEGNTIYFGEGSWLTVV.